Given below is one T cell receptor beta chain in context. Its antigen is not identified. Trimming cost V 9 bases and J 1 base, with 9 bases left between them. CDR1 KGHDR and CDR2 SFDVKD come from the germline V gene. CDR3 size: 13 residues. The data were obtained in a study of T-cell memory formation after mild COVID-19. At the level of the study: Largely, the TCR clusters proved donor specific.

The study, taken as a whole, reports: Pre-infection memory contained some responding clones, which suggested that cross-reactive memory had joined.

Constant-segment primers served in 5'RACE that generated TCR alpha and TCR beta cDNA libraries bearing sample barcodes and UMIs. MiXCR, run by TCRdb on the 5' RACE reads, gives a single entry per CDR3 protein. Found here are around 390,000 distinct CDR3 sequences, about 16% of them singletons; the top ten hold approximately 21%. Sequencing was performed on PBMCs or a T cell subset sorted from them (not recorded which). This sequence was found in a young man who had mild COVID-19 (a few samples of this study predate the infection). Cell type and time point are not known. The V call is TRBV24-1, the J call TRBJ2-1; D may be TRBD2 (5 bases). DNA of the CDR3: TGTGCCACCGCAAGCGGTTCCTACAATGAGCAGTTCTTC. Its translation: CATASGSYNEQFF.